A single sample is the source of the 9 T cell receptor beta chains below, sequenced in a study of shared clonotypes between healthy human individuals. Clones were sequenced by immunoSEQ multiplex PCR, and TCRdb holds only the in-frame ones, with some missing. The sample consists of more than 2,000,000 clones, more than 85% of them appearing once. Specimen: naive CD4+ T cells from PBMCs. Subset noted: CD45RA+ positively selected. These receptors came from a man between 18 and 35 years old in good health. Some clones in this sample may be carry-over from other donors' samples.

As concerns this clone: At the DNA level, this CDR3 is encoded by other sequences in the same sample as well. V is TRBV19 and J is TRBJ1-5, with TRBD1 as a possible D gene (5 bases). There are 14 residues in the CDR3. V lost 3 bases to trimming and J lost 5 bases, with 11 bases between them. Germline CDR1 LNHDA, CDR2 SQIVND (reference sequence). CDR3 in DNA: TGTGCCAGTAGTATCCAGGGAAGGGATCAGCCCCAGCATTTT. Translation: CASSIQGRDQPQHF.

The chain joins TRBV5-4 to TRBJ2-5; 7 nucleotides align to TRBD1. Germline CDR1 and CDR2: SGHNT and YYREEE (reference sequence). The CDR3 spans 15 residues. The V segment lost 2 bases and the J segment 7 bases; nucleotides outside the gene matches: 11. CDR3 amino acids: CASSLSQGKEATQYF. The CDR3 region has the DNA TGTGCCAGCAGCTTATCACAGGGGAAGGAGGCGACCCAGTACTTC.

The chain combines TRBV27 with TRBJ2-6, with 8 bases that match TRBD2. Germline CDR1 is MNHEY and CDR2 is SMNVEV (reference sequence). This CDR3 contains 17 residues. V lost 6 bases to trimming and J lost 0 bases; unmatched junction nucleotides: 7. The CDR3 DNA is TGTGCCAGCAGCCGGGGGGGGCTCCTCTCTGGGGCCAACGTCCTGACTTTC. Amino acid sequence: CASSRGGLLSGANVLTF. Full variable domain (missing parts from reference TRBV27 and TRBJ2-6): EAQVTQNPRYLITVTGKKLTVTCSQNMNHEYMSWYRQDPGLGLRQIYYSMNVEVTDKGDVPEGYKVSRKEKRNFPLILESPSPNQTSLYFCASSRGGLLSGANVLTFGAGSRLTVL.

The gene calls are TRBV13 and TRBJ2-7; D unclear. V lost 2 bases and J lost 3, with 5 bases in between. The CDR3 runs to 12 residues. The V gene's germline CDR1 is PRHDT and CDR2 FYEKMQ (reference sequence). The CDR3, as DNA: TGTGCCAGCAGCTTATATGGCTACGAGCAGTACTTC. It translates to CASSLYGYEQYF. The full variable domain, its missing parts supplied by reference TRBV13 and TRBJ2-7, is AAGVIQSPRHLIKEKRETATLKCYPIPRHDTVYWYQQGPGQDPQFLISFYEKMQSDKGSIPDRFSAQQFSDYHSELNMSSLELGDSALYFCASSLYGYEQYFGPGTRLTVT.

The chain recombines TRBV2 with TRBJ2-1; 9 bases fit TRBD2. The CDR3 totals 17 residues. Germline V gene lookup returns CDR1 SNHLY and CDR2 FYNNEI. The V gene end was trimmed by 7 bases and the J gene end by 0 bases; junction bases not matched to a gene: 10. This chain's CDR3 is CASTGMAGGSSYNEQFF. The CDR3 DNA follows: TGTGCCAGCACGGGTATGGCGGGGGGGAGCTCCTACAATGAGCAGTTCTTC.

V usage is TRBV18 and J usage is TRBJ2-2; unclear D gene. CDR1 and CDR2 from the germline V gene are KGHSH and LQKENI. The CDR3 covers 14 residues. Trimming took off 1 base at V and 3 bases at J, with 6 bases between the two ends. The CDR3 region is CASSPRVDTGELFF. CDR3 DNA: TGTGCCAGCTCACCACGCGTGGACACCGGGGAGCTGTTTTTT.

V is TRBV27 and J is TRBJ2-7; 11 bases match TRBD2. The germline V gene encodes CDR1 MNHEY and CDR2 SMNVEV (reference sequence). The CDR3 is 15 amino acids. Trimming took 2 bases from V and 6 from J; bases not matched to a gene: 6. In DNA form, the CDR3 reads TGTGCCAGCAGTTTACTAGCGGGAGGATGGAGCGAGCAGTACTTC. It encodes CASSLLAGGWSEQYF.

The V and J genes are TRBV11-3 and TRBJ2-1; 8 nucleotides agree with TRBD2. Germline V CDR1 and CDR2: SGHNT, YENEEA. This CDR3 region has 15 residues. V shed 4 bases, J shed 9 bases, and the junction held 11 bases outside the gene matches. CDR3 bases: TGTGCCAGCAGCTCTGCACTCGGGAGGGCCGGTGAGCAGTTCTTC. Its protein product is CASSSALGRAGEQFF.

This rearrangement joins TRBV28 to TRBJ2-3; no definite D call. Germline assignment: CDR1 MDHEN and CDR2 SYDVKM. This CDR3 contains 12 residues. Trimming removed 6 bases from V and 6 bases from J, with 10 bases in between. CDR3 in amino acids: CASRSHADTQYF. The CDR3 DNA is TGTGCCAGCAGATCGCACGCGGATACGCAGTATTTT.